The 16 T cell receptor beta chains listed next were all sequenced from one sample in a study of metastatic and nonmetastatic thyroid tumors. TCRdb re-processed the PCR reads through MiXCR. The data contain about 4,500 clones, around 30% of them singletons. Until they underwent thyroid surgery, no patient had received any treatment. The sample comprised adjacent normal tissue. Every receptor here comes from a male donor with papillary thyroid cancer or a benign thyroid nodule (not recorded which). Some clones in this sample may be carry-over from other donors' samples.

This chain connects TRBV28 to TRBJ2-7, with D tentatively TRBD2 (5 bases). The CDR3 consists of 14 residues. Trimming pared 1 base from V and 9 bases from J, leaving 16 bases between. Germline lookup yields CDR1 MDHEN and CDR2 SYDVKM. The CDR3 DNA sequence: TGTGCCAGCAGTTTATCACTTAGGAGCGCGGGGCAGTACTTC. Translated: CASSLSLRSAGQYF.

This clone was observed many times. This chain uses TRBV5-4 with TRBJ2-7; D possibly corresponds to TRBD1 (6 bases). Germline lookup yields CDR1 SGHNT and CDR2 YYREEE (reference sequence). Trimming cost V 4 bases and J 2 bases, with 16 bases left between them. The CDR3 runs 15 residues. The CDR3 protein is CASSQSDSRAYEQYF. CDR3 in DNA: TGTGCCAGCAGCCAATCGGACAGTCGAGCCTACGAGCAGTACTTC.

The chain recombines TRBV28 with TRBJ2-5; TRBD2 matches 7 bases. CDR1 is MDHEN, CDR2 SYDVKM, per germline. With 3 bases clipped from V and 7 bases from J, the junction kept 23 bases outside the gene matches. This CDR3 has 19 amino acids. CDR3 nucleotides: TGTGCCAGCAGTTTCGTGGCGGGAGAATCCGTGGGCCCTCAGGGGACCCAGTACTTC. Translating gives CASSFVAGESVGPQGTQYF. The variable domain in full, with the rest retrieved from reference TRBV28 and TRBJ2-5, is DVKVTQSSRYLVKRTGEKVFLECVQDMDHENMFWYRQDPGLGLRLIYFSYDVKMKEKGDIPEGYSVSREKKERFSLILESASTNQTSMYLCASSFVAGESVGPQGTQYFGPGTRLLVL.

This clone showed up many times. The chain couples TRBV5-4 to TRBJ2-7; D not certain. The CDR3 contains 13 residues. Trimming pared 0 bases from V and 2 bases from J, leaving 6 bases between. Per the germline V gene, CDR1 is SGHNT and CDR2 is YYREEE (reference sequence). DNA for the CDR3: TGTGCCAGCAGCTTGGTCGGTACCTACGAGCAGTACTTC. Protein: CASSLVGTYEQYF.

The chain carries TRBV7-2 and TRBJ2-7, with TRBD2 as a possible D gene (6 bases). Trimming shortened V by 4 bases and J by 5 bases, and 12 bases separated the two germline ends. The CDR3 totals 13 residues. Germline V gene lookup returns CDR1 SGHTA and CDR2 FQGNSA. CDR3 residues: CASSSYLANEQYF. CDR3 nucleotides: TGTGCCAGCAGCTCATATCTAGCGAACGAGCAGTACTTC. Full variable domain (remainder filled in from reference TRBV7-2 and TRBJ2-7): GAGVSQSPSNKVTEKGKDVELRCDPISGHTALYWYRQSLGQGLEFLIYFQGNSAPDKSGLPSDRFSAERTGGSVSTLTIQRTQQEDSAVYLCASSSYLANEQYFGPGTRLTVT.

This clone is medium-sized within its sample. This chain uses TRBV7-9 with TRBJ2-5; TRBD1 matches 8 bases. The CDR3 is made up of 14 amino acids. Germline V gene sequence: CDR1 SEHNR, CDR2 FQNEAQ (reference sequence). The junction had 6 bases not matched to a gene; V was cut back by 4 bases and J by 5 bases. The CDR3 region is CASSSPTGAETQYF. The CDR3 coding sequence is TGTGCCAGCAGCTCGCCGACAGGGGCCGAGACCCAGTACTTC. Drawing the rest from reference TRBV7-9 and TRBJ2-5, the complete variable domain is DTGVSQNPRHKITKRGQNVTFRCDPISEHNRLYWYRQTLGQGPEFLTYFQNEAQLEKSRLLSDRFSAERPKGSFSTLEIQRTEQGDSAMYLCASSSPTGAETQYFGPGTRLLVL.

The V gene is TRBV5-1, the J gene TRBJ2-1; no definite D call. The ends were cut back, 2 bases at V and 7 bases at J, with 7 bases in the middle. Germline V gene sequence: CDR1 SGHRS, CDR2 YFSETQ. This CDR3 is 12 amino acids long. For the CDR3, the DNA is TGCGCCAGCAGCTTTGTTGGGAATGAGCAGTTCTTC. As protein: CASSFVGNEQFF.

Worth noting for this clone: Other DNA variants within this sample encode the same CDR3. The chain is built from TRBV28 and TRBJ2-7, with unresolved D. This CDR3 is 16 amino acids long. The V gene lost 6 bases and the J gene lost 13 bases, with 31 bases spanning the gap. Germline loops: CDR1 MDHEN, CDR2 SYDVKM. Written as DNA, the CDR3 is TGTGCCAGCAGCTCAGCTGAGACGCGGAGCTCCTACGACCACTACTTC. Translating gives CASSSAETRSSYDHYF.

This clone occurred a few times. In DNA, the CDR3 is TGTGCCAGCAGTTACAGGGGAGGGGATAATGAAAAACTGTTTTTT. The encoded protein is CASSYRGGDNEKLFF. The chain has TRBV12-3 or TRBV12-4 and TRBJ1-4; TRBD1 matches at 7 bases. J was trimmed by 4 bases and V by 4 bases; bases with no gene match: 6. This CDR3 comprises 15 residues.

The genes are TRBV7-3 and TRBJ2-2; 8 nucleotides match TRBD2. The CDR3 has 17 residues. V was pared by 5 bases and J by 2 bases, with 10 bases of the junction left unmatched. The germline V gene encodes CDR1 SGHTA and CDR2 FQGTGA. In DNA, the CDR3 is TGTGCCAGCAGCCCCCCGGCGGGAGGCCCAAACACCGGGGAGCTGTTTTTT. Its protein is CASSPPAGGPNTGELFF.

This clone was found a few times. The chain links TRBV19 to TRBJ1-2, with 7 bases matching TRBD1. The CDR3 consists of 15 residues. Germline values: CDR1 LNHDA, CDR2 SQIVND (reference sequence). Trimming removed 7 bases from V and 2 bases from J; junction bases left unmatched: 10. CDR3 loop: CASTPPGGRNYGYTF. CDR3 nucleotide sequence: TGTGCCAGTACCCCGCCAGGGGGGCGCAACTATGGCTACACCTTC.

This clone ranks as medium-sized (0.01 to 0.1%). J is TRBJ2-1 and V is TRBV20-1, with TRBD2 matching over 12 bases. The CDR3 is 14 residues long. Germline V lookup: CDR1 DFQATT, CDR2 SNEGSKA (reference sequence). With 5 bases clipped from V and 10 bases from J, the junction kept 9 bases outside the gene matches. DNA for the CDR3: TGCAGTGCTCCTAGACTAGCGGGGGATCGGGAGCAGTTCTTC. Translated, it gives CSAPRLAGDREQFF.

This clone was picked up a small number of times. The J gene is TRBJ2-7, the V gene TRBV28, with D perhaps matching TRBD1 or TRBD2 (5 bases each). This CDR3 is built from 13 residues. The V gene lost 7 bases and the J gene lost 3 bases, with 13 bases spanning the gap. The germline V gene encodes CDR1 MDHEN and CDR2 SYDVKM. The CDR3 DNA is TGTGCCAGCAACCCGGGACGGGGCTACGAGCAGTACTTC. Amino acids: CASNPGRGYEQYF.

The V call is TRBV6-1, the J call TRBJ1-5; 7 nucleotides line up with TRBD1. Looked up from germline, CDR1 is MNHNS and CDR2 is SASEGT. The CDR3 totals 17 residues. The ends lost 4 bases at V and 0 bases at J; junction bases unmatched: 9. The DNA for the CDR3 is TGTGCCAGCAGTGGAGGGGACAGATACTTTAGCAATCAGCCCCAGCATTTT. It is translated as CASSGGDRYFSNQPQHF.

There are a few counts of this clone. The rearrangement joins TRBV6-1 to TRBJ2-7; 8 bases are a match to TRBD1. With V trimmed by 6 bases and J by 3 bases, 10 bases remained unmatched. CDR1 is MNHNS, CDR2 SASEGT, per germline. The CDR3 has 15 amino acids. CDR3 sequence: CASSFLDRVNYEQYF. DNA for the CDR3: TGTGCCAGCAGCTTCTTGGACAGGGTTAACTACGAGCAGTACTTC.

The rearrangement uses TRBV6-1 and TRBJ2-3; the match to TRBD1 covers 9 bases. Losses at the gene ends were 4 bases for V and 6 bases for J; bases not matched to a gene: 8. This CDR3 contains 15 residues. From germline, CDR1 is MNHNS and CDR2 SASEGT. This CDR3 reads CASSADRGLPDTQYF. The CDR3 nucleotides are TGTGCCAGCAGTGCGGACAGGGGCTTACCGGATACGCAGTATTTT.